The 6 T cell receptor beta chains below were found in one sample sequenced in a study of response to subunit inactivated influenza vaccine. TCRdb redid the calling of the RT-PCR reads with MiXCR, one entry per CDR3 protein. The sample lists more than 450,000 distinct CDR3 sequences, around 8% occurring once. The sample here was PBMCs from blood, taken 23 months after vaccination. Receptors originate from a man aged 50 to 69 who received an inactivated influenza vaccine.

This chain uses TRBV20-1 with TRBJ1-2; TRBD1 aligns across 7 bases. This CDR3 spans 15 amino acids. V lost 3 bases, J lost 4 bases, and 11 bases stayed unmatched. From germline, CDR1 is DFQATT and CDR2 SNEGSKA (reference sequence). The CDR3 region is CSARAPGQPAYGYTF. CDR3 DNA sequence: TGCAGTGCTAGGGCCCCGGGACAGCCGGCCTATGGCTACACCTTC.

The chain recombines TRBV11-2 with TRBJ2-3, with a tentative D call TRBD1 (6 bases). V was trimmed by 6 bases and J by 0 bases, leaving 16 bases between them. CDR1 and CDR2 (germline): SGHAT, FQNNGV. This CDR3 has 16 amino acids. The CDR3, as DNA: TGTGCCAGCAGACATCCCGGGACAAAAAGCACAGATACGCAGTATTTT. Translation gives CASRHPGTKSTDTQYF.

This clonotype appeared many times. V usage is TRBV20-1 and J usage is TRBJ2-3, with D perhaps matching TRBD2 (5 bases). Trimming took off 2 bases at V and 4 bases at J, with 7 bases between the two ends. The CDR3 runs 12 residues. Germline CDR1 reads DFQATT; CDR2 reads SNEGSKA (reference sequence). CDR3: CSARKEADTQYF. The DNA of the CDR3 is TGCAGTGCTAGAAAGGAGGCAGATACGCAGTATTTT.

This clonotype was counted many times. V and J are TRBV11-3 and TRBJ2-2; 7 bases fit TRBD1. This CDR3 region has 16 residues. V gave up 4 bases and J gave up 1 base; unmatched junction bases: 6. Per the germline V gene, CDR1 is SGHNT and CDR2 is YENEEA. CDR3 in amino acids: CASSSWDSLNTGELFF. CDR3 bases: TGTGCCAGCAGCTCGTGGGACAGCTTGAACACCGGGGAGCTGTTTTTT.

This clonotype was observed a handful of times. CDR3 residues: CASSPTPVGITEAFF. The CDR3 nucleotides read TGTGCCAGCTCACCTACCCCCGTAGGGATCACTGAAGCTTTCTTT. V and J are TRBV18 and TRBJ1-1, with D unresolved. CDR3 length: 15 amino acids. V lost 3 bases, J lost 4 bases, and 15 bases lay in between. The V gene's germline CDR1 is KGHSH and CDR2 LQKENI.

CDR3 sequence: CASSPPGQKYTQYF. Written as DNA, the CDR3 is TGTGCCAGCTCACCTCCGGGACAGAAATATACGCAGTATTTT. The chain carries TRBV18 and TRBJ2-3, with TRBD1 identical over 7 bases. This CDR3 has 14 residues. Germline lookup yields CDR1 KGHSH and CDR2 LQKENI. With 3 bases clipped from V and 7 bases from J, the junction kept 7 bases outside the gene matches.